This T cell receptor beta chain appears in the sequencing data of a study of T cell responses to AZD1222 COVID-19 vaccine. Broader study findings: A reported finding is that nearly half of spike-specific TCRs target unmutated variant regions.

Data came from immunoSEQ multiplex PCR; TCRdb stores just in-frame clones and leaves some out. The profile covers tens of thousands of clones, with roughly 84% appearing a single time and nearly 25% taken by the ten largest. Germline lookup yields CDR1 MRHNA and CDR2 SNTAGT. Trimming removed 4 bases from V and 2 bases from J; junction bases left unmatched: 2. This CDR3 has 16 residues. Of note for this clone: The antigen is unknown.

V gene TRBV6-4 combines with J gene TRBJ2-3; 14 nucleotides match TRBD2. This sequence originates from an adult in good health. The sample consisted of peripheral blood, taken on day 0 of AZD1222 vaccination. Here the CDR3 DNA reads TGTGCCAGCAGTGGACTAGCGGGGGGGAACACAGATACGCAGTATTTT. It encodes CASSGLAGGNTDTQYF.